This T cell receptor (beta chain) is drawn from a study of T-cell reconstitution after alpha-beta-depleted transplantation in children. Study conclusions and caveats: One year post-transplant, T-cell counts and diversity were largely derived from T cells produced anew. From surviving recipient T cells and thymic progenitors came the high day-60 TCRbeta diversity observed in some patients. Where alpha-beta T cells came from about two months after transplant was reportedly several hundred expanded graft clones.

Remarks on this clonotype: Its antigen remains unidentified.

It was with unique molecular identifiers that the TCRbeta library was prepared. TCRdb called the PCR reads again in MiXCR, with one record for every CDR3 protein. This table holds more than 300,000 distinct CDR3 sequences, around 16% found once. The CDR3 has 15 residues. Germline lookup yields CDR1 SGDLS and CDR2 YYNGEE. The J segment lost 5 bases and the V segment lost 0 bases, leaving 4 bases of the junction unmatched. Sequenced material: PBMCs, mostly from graft donor cells, taken 360 days after TCRalphabeta/CD19-depleted stem cell transplant. The clonotype comes from a male patient between 2 and 10 years old who had a stem cell transplant for acute lymphoblastic leukemia, so the T cells may come from the graft donor. The rearrangement links TRBV9 to TRBJ2-7, with 11 bases that match TRBD2. CDR3 region: CASSVVTSGINEQYF. Here the CDR3 DNA reads TGTGCCAGCAGCGTAGTGACTAGCGGGATCAACGAGCAGTACTTC.